Listed below are T cell receptor beta chains from one sample, sequenced in a study of blood T cell repertoires in COVID-19. The method was immunoSEQ multiplex PCR; TCRdb's version includes in-frame clones alone and lacks a portion of them. The data contain tens of thousands of clones, about 83% of them singletons. Sequencing was performed on peripheral blood. The receptors originated from a woman in her sixties or seventies with acute or convalescent COVID-19. The conserved cysteine and the conserved F or W are not part of the CDR3 here.

v_gene | CDR3aa
TRBV10-3 | AISRLAGVDEQF
TRBV14 | ASSQWQGLGTDTQY
TRBV18 | ASSPRADILPPPARDTIY
TRBV6-2/TRBV6-3 | ASSPVAGKASRGY
TRBV5-4 | ASSLGTSGGQETQY
TRBV18 | ASSPLSLEEQF
TRBV5-1 | ASSNGGHMNTEAF
TRBV11-2 | ASSLEVDYGYT
TRBV4-1 | ASSQEMGGDSPLH
TRBV15 | ATGLAGVTDTQY
TRBV5-4 | ASSLSGTGGTYGYT
TRBV5-1 | ASSLGSGAFTEAF
TRBV5-1 | ASNVGGVSYNEQF
TRBV25-1 | ASSDSPGVNGYT
TRBV7-9 | ASSARGSNTEAF
TRBV11-2 | ASSRVVGETQY
TRBV9 | ASSASRGNQPQH
TRBV5-1 | ASSMDRGGTDTQY
TRBV15 | ATSRERTGFGGNTIY
TRBV6-1 | ASSEIYGGSTEAF
TRBV2 | ASRTGLGGYT
TRBV2 | ASSVVEEELF
TRBV6-4 | ASSSGRGPTEAF
TRBV6-5 | ASSYKSNGPYGYT
TRBV2 | ASRRGNTEAF
TRBV5-1 | ASSHGNVGSTEAF
TRBV5-1 | ASSLTLDEQF
TRBV4-1 | ASSYQDRLNTEAF
TRBV9 | ASSATGGNQPQH
TRBV21-1 | ASSKHFEVGTYHQPQH
TRBV6-6 | ASSTAGENTEAF
TRBV19 | ASKTFDRAGNQPQH
TRBV9 | ASSRATGYEQY
TRBV5-1 | ASTQARTGRTPGELF
TRBV15 | ATSRDLTGDRGSEAF
TRBV10-3 | AISDHAKYYVGYT
TRBV27 | ASSLDSNYGYT
TRBV9 | ASSLGQITEAF
TRBV5-1 | ASSFLARGYPQY
TRBV21-1 | ASSPPDRASYGYT
TRBV24-1 | ATSPLRSRVYSLSYEQY
TRBV9 | ASSRQVSSTDTQY
TRBV10-3 | AISSAGDEQF
TRBV27 | ASSLDRGRGETQY
TRBV2 | ASNPGLGTEAF
TRBV6-5 | ASSYSRGGGGELF